These 19 T cell receptor beta chains originate from one sample sequenced in a study of shared clonotypes between healthy human individuals. Repertoires were generated with immunoSEQ multiplex PCR, while TCRdb's copy carries only in-frame clones and drops some. The table includes about 2.3 million clones, more than 85% detected once. What was sequenced was naive CD4+ T cells from PBMCs. Described subset: CD45RA+ positively selected. The origin of the receptors is a man aged 18 to 30 in good health. Some clones in this sample may be carry-over from other donors' samples.

Remarks on this clone: The sample carries other DNA sequences with the same CDR3. The chain links TRBV7-3 to TRBJ1-1; D possibly corresponds to TRBD1 (5 bases). This CDR3 contains 13 residues. Trimming took 3 bases from V and 2 from J, leaving 7 bases between them. The germline CDR1 and CDR2 sequences are SGHTA and FQGTGA. The DNA of the CDR3 is TGTGCCAGCAGCTTCCAGGGAAACACTGAAGCTTTCTTT. Translation gives CASSFQGNTEAFF.

The rearrangement joins TRBV6-9 to TRBJ1-3, with D possibly being TRBD1 (6 bases). Per germline, CDR1 MNHGY and CDR2 SVAAGI. V shed 10 bases and J shed 2 bases, with 24 bases lying between them. The CDR3 has 17 residues. DNA of the CDR3: TGTGCCAACCGACCACACTACACAGGGACCCCTGGAAACACCATATATTTT. It is translated as CANRPHYTGTPGNTIYF.

J is TRBJ2-7 and V is TRBV7-8; the D is unclear. V was pared by 0 bases and J by 4 bases, with 13 bases between. The CDR3 has 15 residues. Germline CDR1 is SGHVS and CDR2 is FQNEAQ. CDR3 nucleotides: TGTGCCAGCAGCTTAGCGCGGAGACTCTCATACGAGCAGTACTTC. Protein product: CASSLARRLSYEQYF.

This chain links TRBV7-2 with TRBJ1-2; D ambiguous. The CDR3 runs to 15 residues. Trimming took 5 bases from V and 2 from J, leaving 15 bases between them. The germline V gene encodes CDR1 SGHTA and CDR2 FQGNSA. CDR3 DNA sequence: TGTGCCAGCAGCGGTCAGCGGATAGGGAACTATGGCTACACCTTC. Translating it yields CASSGQRIGNYGYTF.

The J gene is TRBJ1-5, the V gene TRBV7-8; D is ambiguous. V was shortened by 1 base and J by 0 bases, with 7 bases between the two germline ends. The germline CDR1 and CDR2 sequences are SGHVS and FQNEAQ. The CDR3 runs to 15 residues. CDR3 loop: CASSLGTFSNQPQHF. CDR3 nucleotides: TGTGCCAGCAGCTTAGGCACCTTTAGCAATCAGCCCCAGCATTTT.

The chain couples TRBV4-1 to TRBJ2-4; D gene ambiguous. CDR3 size: 14 residues. Per germline, CDR1 MGHRA and CDR2 YSYEKL. Trimming took 0 bases from V and 8 from J, leaving 11 bases between them. CDR3 DNA sequence: TGCGCCAGCAGCCAAGAACACCTCTGGGACATTCAGTACTTC. Amino acids: CASSQEHLWDIQYF.

J is TRBJ2-3 and V is TRBV5-1; 13 bases line up with TRBD2. Germline V gene data show CDR1 as SGHRS and CDR2 as YFSETQ. CDR3 size: 17 residues. V shed 4 bases and J 4 bases; nucleotides not matched to a gene: 9. The CDR3 loop reads CASSVLAGGPWADTQYF. The CDR3 DNA sequence: TGCGCCAGCAGCGTACTAGCGGGAGGGCCTTGGGCAGATACGCAGTATTTT.

The chain has TRBV30 and TRBJ2-2; TRBD1 agrees at 9 bases. Germline V gives CDR1 GTSNPN, CDR2 SVGIG (reference sequence). There are 14 residues in the CDR3. Germline trimming cut 4 bases from V and 3 bases from J; bases unmatched to any gene: 3. The CDR3 loop reads CAWKTGGDTGELFF. The CDR3 nucleotides are TGTGCCTGGAAGACAGGGGGGGACACCGGGGAGCTGTTTTTT. The full variable domain, completed using reference TRBV30 and TRBJ2-2, is SQTIHQWPATLVQPVGSPLSLECTVEGTSNPNLYWYRQAAGRGLQLLFYSVGIGQISSEVPQNLSASRPQDRQFILSSKKLLLSDSGFYLCAWKTGGDTGELFFGEGSRLTVL.

Only one count was recorded for this clone. The J gene is TRBJ2-5, the V gene TRBV7-9, with 8 bases fitting TRBD2. The V gene end was trimmed by 5 bases and the J gene end by 4 bases; junction bases not matched to a gene: 9. There are 15 residues in the CDR3. Germline V lookup: CDR1 SEHNR, CDR2 FQNEAQ (reference sequence). CDR3 sequence (DNA): TGTGCCAGCAGCCCGACTCTCGCGGGAGGAGAGACCCAGTACTTC. Protein sequence: CASSPTLAGGETQYF.

J is TRBJ2-3 and V is TRBV7-9, with D possibly matching TRBD1 (6 bases). The CDR3 spans 16 residues. V was cut by 1 base and J by 4 bases, with 15 bases left in between. CDR1 and CDR2 (germline): SEHNR, FQNEAQ (reference sequence). CDR3 sequence: CASSLVGQGWPDTQYF. Written as DNA, the CDR3 is TGTGCCAGCAGCTTAGTGGGCCAGGGGTGGCCAGATACGCAGTATTTT.

This clone was seen a single time. This chain links TRBV9 with TRBJ2-5; TRBD1 matches 7 bases. The ends lost 6 bases at V and 2 bases at J; junction bases unmatched: 7. The germline V gene encodes CDR1 SGDLS and CDR2 YYNGEE. The CDR3 loop spans 14 amino acids. The CDR3 reads CASTESTGQETQYF. DNA for the CDR3: TGTGCCAGCACCGAGTCGACAGGGCAAGAGACCCAGTACTTC.

The chain uses TRBV18 and TRBJ2-3; D perhaps matches TRBD1 (6 bases). Looked up from germline, CDR1 is KGHSH and CDR2 is LQKENI. This CDR3 comprises 14 residues. Between the trimmed V and J ends, which lost 5 bases and 6 bases, there was a span of 15 bases. In DNA form, the CDR3 reads TGTGCCAGCTCAACAATTACAGGGTCCGATACGCAGTATTTT. Translation: CASSTITGSDTQYF.

The chain employs TRBV6-1 and TRBJ2-3; D remains unclear. In germline, CDR1 is MNHNS, CDR2 SASEGT. Trimming took off 8 bases at V and 2 bases at J, with 14 bases between the two ends. This CDR3 has 14 amino acids. Here the CDR3 DNA reads TGTGCCAGCGGCGGAAGGGCTTTCACAGATACGCAGTATTTT. Amino acid sequence: CASGGRAFTDTQYF.

The chain links TRBV28 to TRBJ1-3, with a weak D call TRBD1 (6 bases). The CDR3 sequence is 14 residues long. Trimming stripped 5 bases from V and 4 bases from J, with 12 bases between. Per the germline V gene, CDR1 is MDHEN and CDR2 is SYDVKM. The CDR3 sequence is CASSQRGTGNTIYF. The CDR3 region has the DNA TGTGCCAGCAGTCAGAGGGGGACCGGAAACACCATATATTTT.

The chain couples TRBV7-6 to TRBJ2-7; D unresolved. V lost 5 bases, J lost 3 bases, and 14 bases lay in between. This CDR3 has 14 residues. CDR1 SGHVS and CDR2 FNYEAQ come from the germline V gene. The CDR3 sequence: CASSPAGALYEQYF. For the CDR3, the DNA is TGTGCCAGCAGCCCCGCCGGAGCCCTCTACGAGCAGTACTTC.

The CDR3 sequence: CASSQSLGTSGVRETQYF. CDR3 DNA sequence: TGTGCCAGCTCACAGTCCTTGGGGACTAGCGGGGTTCGTGAGACCCAGTACTTC. The V gene is TRBV18, the J gene TRBJ2-5; 13 nucleotides align to TRBD2. The V segment lost 4 bases and the J segment 5 bases; nucleotides outside the gene matches: 13. The CDR3 has 18 amino acids. The germline V gene has CDR1 KGHSH and CDR2 LQKENI.

The chain carries TRBV4-2 and TRBJ2-3; 8 nucleotides agree with TRBD1. The germline gives CDR1 LGHNA, CDR2 YNFKEQ. V lost 4 bases, J lost 0 bases, and 3 bases stayed unmatched. The CDR3 covers 15 residues. Here the CDR3 DNA reads TGTGCCAGCAGCCGCGGACAGGGTAGCACAGATACGCAGTATTTT. Its protein is CASSRGQGSTDTQYF.

This clone has only one observation. The chain has TRBV7-2 and TRBJ2-1; no definite D call. Germline V gene data show CDR1 as SGHTA and CDR2 as FQGNSA. With 5 bases removed from V and 13 bases from J, the gap between germline ends came to 18 bases. The CDR3 contains 13 residues. CDR3 DNA: TGTGCCAGCAGCCTGTCCCCGACCGTGGGTCAGTTCTTC. It is translated as CASSLSPTVGQFF.

The V gene is TRBV29-1, the J gene TRBJ1-3; possible D gene TRBD1, 6 bases. CDR1 is SQVTM, CDR2 ANQGSEA, per germline. The length of the CDR3 is 13 residues. The germline V and J ends were trimmed by 7 bases and 2 bases, with 12 bases remaining between them. CDR3 coding DNA: TGCAGCGCCTCTCAGGGGACTGGAAACACCATATATTTT. As protein: CSASQGTGNTIYF. The entire variable domain, with the rest obtained from reference TRBV29-1 and TRBJ1-3, is as follows: SAVISQKPSRDICQRGTSLTIQCQVDSQVTMMFWYRQQPGQSLTLIATANQGSEATYESGFVIDKFPISRPNLTFSTLTVSNMSPEDSSIYLCSASQGTGNTIYFGEGSWLTVV.